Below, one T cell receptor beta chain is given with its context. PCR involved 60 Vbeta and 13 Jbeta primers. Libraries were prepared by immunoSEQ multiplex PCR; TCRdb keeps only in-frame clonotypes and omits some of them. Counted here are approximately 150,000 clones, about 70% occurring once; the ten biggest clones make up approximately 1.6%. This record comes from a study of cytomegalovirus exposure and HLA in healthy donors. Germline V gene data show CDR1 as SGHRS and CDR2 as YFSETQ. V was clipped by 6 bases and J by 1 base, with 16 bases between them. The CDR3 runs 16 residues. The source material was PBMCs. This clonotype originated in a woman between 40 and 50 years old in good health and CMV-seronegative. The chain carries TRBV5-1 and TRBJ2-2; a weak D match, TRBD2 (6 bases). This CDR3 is CASTKNPGENTGELFF. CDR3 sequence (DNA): TGCGCCAGCACCAAGAATCCGGGGGAGAACACCGGGGAGCTGTTTTTT.